Listed below are T cell receptor beta chains from one sample, sequenced in a study of blood T cell repertoires in COVID-19. Profiling relied on immunoSEQ multiplex PCR, and the TCRdb table lists in-frame clones only, not all of them. The table includes 170,000 or so clones, 70% to 90% detected once. The sequencing sample was made of PBMCs or T cells enriched from blood (not recorded which). All receptors come from a woman aged 45-65 years who had recovered from COVID-19. Each CDR3 is given with its conserved first and last residue. D genes are given only for firm matches. Not every row has a clone size; where given, it reads once, few, many or a size class.

v_gene	j_gene	d_gene	abundance	CDR3nt	CDR3aa
TRBV11-2	TRBJ1-6	-	-	TGTGCCAGCAGCTTAGATCCAGGCTATAATTCACCCCTCCACTTT	CASSLDPGYNSPLHF
TRBV6-1	TRBJ1-5	-	-	TGTGCCAGCAGTGAAAATGGGGGAGGGCGACAGCCCCAGCATTTT	CASSENGGGRQPQHF
TRBV7-2	TRBJ2-1	TRBD2	-	TGTGCCAGCAGCCGCAGGACTAGCGAGAACAATGAGCAGTTCTTC	CASSRRTSENNEQFF
TRBV9	TRBJ2-1	TRBD1	-	TGTGCCAGCAGCGGCGACAGGGTCAATGAGCAGTTCTTC	CASSGDRVNEQFF
TRBV7-2	TRBJ2-3	-	-	TGTGCCAGCGGAACCGGGGGGCGAGGGGCTAAAGATACGCAGTATTTT	CASGTGGRGAKDTQYF
TRBV10-3	TRBJ1-4	TRBD1	-	TGTGCCATCAGTGAGGGACAGGGGAGTGAAAAACTGTTTTTT	CAISEGQGSEKLFF
TRBV5-5	TRBJ1-2	TRBD1	once	TGTGCCAGCAGCTTTCCCGGACAGGCTAACTATGGCTACACCTTC	CASSFPGQANYGYTF
TRBV9	TRBJ2-1	TRBD2	-	TGTGCCAGCAGCGTTAGGACTAGCGGGGGGATAAATGAGCAGTTCTTC	CASSVRTSGGINEQFF
TRBV3-1/TRBV3-2	TRBJ1-3	TRBD1	few	TGTGCCAGCAGCCCGAAGGACAGGGCTGGAAACACCATATATTTT	CASSPKDRAGNTIYF
TRBV19	TRBJ2-7	TRBD1	-	TGTGCCAGTAGTATAACCCCGACAGGGTTCCACGAGCAGTACTTC	CASSITPTGFHEQYF
TRBV4-3	TRBJ2-1	TRBD2	-	TGCGCCAGCAGCCATCTAGCGGGGGGGCCGGAAAGTCCCTACAATGAGCAGTTCTTC	CASSHLAGGPESPYNEQFF
TRBV4-3	TRBJ2-7	-	-	TGCGCCAGCAGCCACTCCCCAGGCACCTACGAGCAGTACTTC	CASSHSPGTYEQYF
TRBV18	TRBJ2-5	TRBD2	-	TGTGCCAGCTCACCAACTAGCGGGGCGTCAGAGACCCAGTACTTC	CASSPTSGASETQYF
TRBV24-1	TRBJ2-2	-	few	TGTGCCACCAGTGTGGGGGCCGGCACCGGGGAGCTGTTTTTT	CATSVGAGTGELFF
TRBV7-9	TRBJ1-4	TRBD1	once	TGTGCCAGCAGCTTAGATGAGACAGGGGTTAATGAAAAACTGTTTTTT	CASSLDETGVNEKLFF
TRBV10-1	TRBJ1-6	-	-	TGCGCCAGCCTCTCGACAGCGGAGGGCCCCTATAATTCACCCCTCCACTTT	CASLSTAEGPYNSPLHF
TRBV19	TRBJ1-6	-	-	TGTGCCAGTAGCACCGGGAGGGGCTTAAAAAATTCACCCCTCCACTTT	CASSTGRGLKNSPLHF
TRBV2	TRBJ1-5	-	-	TGTGCCAGCACGGTAGAGAGGGGGAATCAGCCCCAGCATTTT	CASTVERGNQPQHF
TRBV6-5	TRBJ1-2	-	-	TGTGCCAGCAGTAGGCAGGGAGGCGGCTACACCTTC	CASSRQGGGYTF
TRBV11-2	TRBJ1-1	-	-	TGTGCCAGCAGCTTTTTTGACAGGAACACTGAAGCTTTCTTT	CASSFFDRNTEAFF
TRBV21-1	TRBJ2-7	-	-	TGTGCCAGCAGCAAAGGTCCAGCGACAGACCTCTCCTACGAGCAGTACTTC	CASSKGPATDLSYEQYF
TRBV6-5	TRBJ1-2	-	-	TGTGCCAGCAGTTACGTGCCGCGGGGCGGCGACTATGGCTACACCTTC	CASSYVPRGGDYGYTF
TRBV4-2	TRBJ1-2	TRBD1	-	TGTGCCAGCAGACTTACAGGGGCGGTCAACTATGGCTACACCTTC	CASRLTGAVNYGYTF
TRBV5-4	TRBJ2-5	TRBD1	-	TGTGCCAGCAGCCCTGGCGGCAGGACAGGGGGAGAGACCCAGTACTTC	CASSPGGRTGGETQYF
TRBV19	TRBJ1-2	TRBD1	-	TGTGCCAGTAGTCTTAGGGTTGAGACAGGGCCGTATGGCTACACCTTC	CASSLRVETGPYGYTF
TRBV19	TRBJ1-5	-	-	TGTGCCAGTAGTATTAATCAGTATAGCAATCAGCCCCAGCATTTT	CASSINQYSNQPQHF
TRBV18	TRBJ1-4	-	-	TGTGCCAGCTCCCCCGCTCCAGGGGAGCATGAAAAACTGTTTTTT	CASSPAPGEHEKLFF
TRBV7-9	TRBJ1-1	-	-	TGTGCCAGCAGCTCCACACCGAACACTGAAGCTTTCTTT	CASSSTPNTEAFF
TRBV6-1	TRBJ2-7	-	-	TGTGCCAGCAGTGAAGCAGGACTCTCCTACGAGCAGTACTTC	CASSEAGLSYEQYF
TRBV7-9	TRBJ1-5	TRBD1	-	TGTGCCAGCAGCCCTGAGACAGGGGGCGTTCAGCCCCAGCATTTT	CASSPETGGVQPQHF
TRBV18	TRBJ2-7	-	-	TGTGCCAGCTCACCGGTCGCCAGTTCCTACGAGCAGTACTTC	CASSPVASSYEQYF
TRBV19	TRBJ2-7	TRBD1	-	TGTGCCAGTAATGCGGGACAGGGCTACGAGCAGTACTTC	CASNAGQGYEQYF
TRBV27	TRBJ1-1	-	-	TGTGCCAGCAGTTTATCATCTTTACAGGGTTCCAGGGGCACTGAAGCTTTCTTT	CASSLSSLQGSRGTEAFF
TRBV7-2	TRBJ1-6	TRBD1	-	TGTGCCAGCAGCCCCCGGACAGGTTTTATTTCACCCCTCCACTTT	CASSPRTGFISPLHF
TRBV28	TRBJ1-5	TRBD1	-	TGTGCCAGCGCCACACAGGGGCAGCCCCAGCATTTT	CASATQGQPQHF
TRBV18	TRBJ2-7	-	-	TGTGCCAGCAAAAAGGGAGTGAACTCCTACGAGCAGTACTTC	CASKKGVNSYEQYF
TRBV12-5	TRBJ1-1	TRBD1	-	TGTGCTAGTGGCCTTCAGGGGGCAGGGGCTGAAGCTTTCTTT	CASGLQGAGAEAFF
TRBV18	TRBJ1-1	-	-	TGTGCCAGCTCACCTCTCCAGGAAGCTTTCTTT	CASSPLQEAFF
TRBV5-5	TRBJ2-5	-	-	TGTGCCAGCAGCTTGCTGGGCGGGGTAGCAGAGACCCAGTACTTC	CASSLLGGVAETQYF
TRBV5-1	TRBJ1-1	-	-	TGCGCCAGCAGGAGAGAGTTGAACACTGAAGCTTTCTTT	CASRRELNTEAFF
TRBV5-4	TRBJ2-5	-	-	TGTGCCAGCAGCTTGGTAGGCAGGGCCCAAGAGACCCAGTACTTC	CASSLVGRAQETQYF
TRBV19	TRBJ2-1	-	-	TGTGCCAGTGTGGCGGGGCCTTACAATGAGCAGTTCTTC	CASVAGPYNEQFF
TRBV12-5	TRBJ2-7	-	-	TGTGCTAGTGGTTTGCCCAGCTCCTACGAGCAGTACTTC	CASGLPSSYEQYF
TRBV7-9	TRBJ2-1	TRBD1	-	TGTGGACAGGGGTCCCTCTCCTACAATGAGCAGTTCTTC	CGQGSLSYNEQFF
TRBV12-3/TRBV12-4	TRBJ1-5	-	few	TGTGCCAGCAGTTTCAGGGGCGATCAGCCCCAGCATTTT	CASSFRGDQPQHF
TRBV18	TRBJ2-5	-	-	TGTGCCAGCTCACCCCTCATTCCGGGACACCTACAGGAGACCCAGTACTTC	CASSPLIPGHLQETQYF
TRBV7-9	TRBJ1-4	-	-	TGTGCCAGCAGCTTAAAGGGAGGTGAAAAACTGTTTTTT	CASSLKGGEKLFF
TRBV14	TRBJ1-4	-	once	TGTGCCAGCAGCCAGGCCTTGGGGGGAAAACTGTTTTTT	CASSQALGGKLFF
TRBV11-3	TRBJ1-1	-	-	TGTGCCAGCAGCTTAAAGGGGTCAGCTTTCTTT	CASSLKGSAFF
TRBV3-1/TRBV3-2	TRBJ2-3	TRBD2	-	TGTGCCAGCAGCCAAGAAGGGACTAGCGGGGGGGCCAAGACAGATACGCAGTATTTT	CASSQEGTSGGAKTDTQYF
TRBV5-5	TRBJ1-1	TRBD1	-	TGTGCCAGCAGCCCTGGGACAGTTTCGAACACTGAAGCTTTCTTT	CASSPGTVSNTEAFF
TRBV30	TRBJ1-3	-	-	TGTGCCTGGGGACTCCTCCGTGGAAACACCATATATTTT	CAWGLLRGNTIYF
TRBV7-9	TRBJ1-1	-	-	TGTGCCAGCAGCCTGGCGGAGGTTAGCACTGAAGCTTTCTTT	CASSLAEVSTEAFF
TRBV6-5	TRBJ2-7	TRBD2	-	TGTGCCAGCATGGACCCAGCGGGGGGCGTCGACGAGCAGTACTTC	CASMDPAGGVDEQYF
TRBV30	TRBJ1-1	-	-	TGTGCCTGGCGGGGGAACACTGAAGCTTCCTTT	CAWRGNTEASF